This T cell receptor beta chain derives from a study (dated by TCRdb to about 2016). Details on this clonotype: The clone's antigen remains unknown. Base qualities are not recorded, but no much larger clone differs from it by a single base.

Receptor libraries were prepared by RT-PCR. TCRdb records Illumina MiSeq as the sequencer. TCRdb reworked the public reads: Q25 trimming with fastp, MiXCR clone assembly, productive beta chains retained. Every entry covers one CDR3 protein and lists the most common genes and DNA from its rows. This sample has approximately 720,000 distinct CDR3 sequences in its table, and approximately 14% of those were observed once. The ten largest clonotypes hold 3.6% of the sample. V trim: 3 bases; J trim: 5 bases; unmatched bases: 5. The CDR3 runs 14 residues from the cysteine to the phenylalanine. Only the CDR3 part of the read is kept: 42 bases, read in frame from the first base. CDR1 ENHRY and CDR2 SYGVKD are derived from the germline V gene.

The sequenced sample consisted of memory CD4+ T cells from blood. The source is a female donor in good health, serving as a healthy control. This receptor chain uses TRBV10-3 and TRBJ1-2; 8 central bases correspond to TRBD1. CDR3 sequence: CAISDPTGDYGYTF. The nucleotide sequence is given as TGTGCCATCAGTGACCCGACAGGGGATTATGGCTACACCTTC.